Sequencing of this TCR beta chain was carried out in a study of CD4+ T cells in melanoma. Study-wide findings and caveats: Reportedly, melanoma neoantigen-specific CD4+ T cells showed varied differentiation states. A reported correlation linked neoantigen-specific CD4+ T cells to CD8+, macrophage and B cell function.

The data were produced by immunoSEQ multiplex PCR, yet TCRdb's version contains in-frame clones alone and is incomplete. The table lists roughly 150,000 clones, around 90% of them singletons. A single count supports this clone. Its target is unknown. V was clipped by 2 bases and J by 6 bases, with 11 bases between them. CDR1 and CDR2 from the germline V gene are KGHSH and LQKENI. CDR3 size: 14 residues. V gene TRBV18 combines with J gene TRBJ1-5, with D possibly matching TRBD1 (5 bases). This sequence originates from a human donor with melanoma. In DNA, the CDR3 is TGTGCCAGCTCACCAGCAGGGTCAGGTCAGCCCCAGCATTTT. Translating it yields CASSPAGSGQPQHF. The variable domain in full, with the rest retrieved from reference TRBV18 and TRBJ1-5, is NAGVMQNPRHLVRRRGQEARLRCSPMKGHSHVYWYRQLPEEGLKFMVYLQKENIIDESGMPKERFSAEFPKEGPSILRIQQVVRGDSAAYFCASSPAGSGQPQHFGDGTRLSIL.